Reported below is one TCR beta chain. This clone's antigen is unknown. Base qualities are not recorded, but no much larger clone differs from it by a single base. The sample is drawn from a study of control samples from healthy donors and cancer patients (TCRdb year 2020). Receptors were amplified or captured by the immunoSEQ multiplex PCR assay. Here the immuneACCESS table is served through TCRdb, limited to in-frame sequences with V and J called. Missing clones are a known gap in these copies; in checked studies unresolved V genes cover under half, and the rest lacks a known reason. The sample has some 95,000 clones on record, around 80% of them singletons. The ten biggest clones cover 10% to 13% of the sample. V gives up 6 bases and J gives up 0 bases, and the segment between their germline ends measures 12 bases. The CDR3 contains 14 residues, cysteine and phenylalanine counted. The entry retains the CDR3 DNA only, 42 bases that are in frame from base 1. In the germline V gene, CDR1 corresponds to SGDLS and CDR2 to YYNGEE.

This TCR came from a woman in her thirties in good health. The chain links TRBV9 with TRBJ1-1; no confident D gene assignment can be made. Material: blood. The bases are TGTGCCAGCAACCCGGACGGCTTGAACACTGAAGCTTTCTTT. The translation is CASNPDGLNTEAFF.